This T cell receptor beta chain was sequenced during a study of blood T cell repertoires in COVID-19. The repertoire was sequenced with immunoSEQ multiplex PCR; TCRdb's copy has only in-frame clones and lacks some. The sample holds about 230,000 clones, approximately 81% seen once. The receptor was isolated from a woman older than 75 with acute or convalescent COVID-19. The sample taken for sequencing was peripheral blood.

CDR3 amino acids: CASSSRHTEGYGYTF. The CDR3 DNA reads as TGTGCCAGCAGCTCCCGACATACGGAGGGCTATGGCTACACCTTC. V is TRBV6-5 and J is TRBJ1-2; D not resolved. Germline CDR1 reads MNHEY; CDR2 reads SVGAGI. This CDR3 contains 15 residues. With 6 bases removed from V and 4 bases from J, the gap between germline ends came to 18 bases.